Reported below is one T cell receptor (beta chain). The trim removed 1 base at V and 1 base at J, leaving 8 bases unmatched. The CDR3 spans 17 residues. Per the germline V gene, CDR1 is SGHDT and CDR2 is YYEEEE. These data originate in a study of cytomegalovirus exposure and HLA in healthy donors. The PCR employed 60 Vbeta primers together with 13 Jbeta primers. Method: immunoSEQ multiplex PCR; TCRdb's copy keeps in-frame clones and lacks some. The sample consists of about 150,000 clones, 80% of them appearing once. This chain uses TRBV5-6 with TRBJ2-5, with 9 bases lining up with TRBD2. The clonotype comes from a woman in her thirties or forties in good health and CMV-seronegative. Sequenced sample: PBMCs. The CDR3 DNA follows: TGTGCCAGCAGCTTGAACGGTCGGCGGGAGGGCCAAGAGACCCAGTACTTC. It specifies CASSLNGRREGQETQYF.